A selection of T cell receptor beta chains follows, all from one sample in a study of blood T cell repertoires in COVID-19. The table came from immunoSEQ multiplex PCR; TCRdb's copy has only in-frame clones and leaves some out. The table has approximately 170,000 clones, approximately 77% seen once. The sample consisted of peripheral blood. The receptors come from a woman aged 80 or older with active or convalescent COVID-19. CDR3s include the opening cysteine and the closing phenylalanine or tryptophan. Each record gives: V gene, D gene, clone size, J gene, CDR3 protein, CDR3 DNA. The D gene is left open where the match is weak. Rows give clone size only sometimes, using once, few, many, or a class for an expanded clone.

>TRBV19|-|-|TRBJ2-2
CASSPGVNTGELFF
TGTGCCAGTAGCCCCGGGGTGAACACCGGGGAGCTGTTTTTT
>TRBV11-1|-|-|TRBJ1-1
CASSLVQGMNTEAFF
TGTGCCAGCAGCTTAGTTCAGGGGATGAACACTGAAGCTTTCTTT
>TRBV5-4|-|few|TRBJ1-2
CASSPGTFGGLRVGYTF
TGTGCCAGCAGCCCCGGGACATTCGGGGGGCTTAGGGTTGGCTACACCTTC
>TRBV6-5|TRBD2|-|TRBJ2-3
CASRLAGAGDTQYF
TGTGCCAGCAGGTTAGCGGGAGCGGGAGATACGCAGTATTTT
>TRBV4-2|TRBD1|-|TRBJ1-5
CASSQDTGVQPQHF
TGTGCCAGCAGCCAAGATACAGGGGTACAGCCCCAGCATTTT
>TRBV7-8|-|-|TRBJ1-2
CASSPGHANGYTF
TGTGCCAGCAGTCCCGGACACGCTAATGGCTACACCTTC
>TRBV3-1/TRBV3-2|TRBD2|-|TRBJ2-3
CASSPREAGADTQYF
TGTGCCAGCAGCCCCCGGGAGGCGGGAGCGGATACGCAGTATTTT
>TRBV7-3|-|few|TRBJ1-6
CASSDSPVGSPLHF
TGTGCCAGCAGCGACAGCCCTGTAGGCTCACCCCTCCACTTT
>TRBV14|TRBD1|-|TRBJ1-6
CASSQVYGQGISPLHF
TGTGCCAGCAGCCAAGTCTACGGACAGGGGATCAGTCCCCTCCACTTT
>TRBV19|-|once|TRBJ2-1
CASSPPGQTYNEQFF
TGTGCCAGTTCGCCCCCCGGACAGACCTACAATGAGCAGTTCTTC
>TRBV5-4|-|-|TRBJ2-2
CASSLAYSGVAGELFF
TGTGCCAGCAGCTTGGCCTATTCAGGTGTAGCCGGGGAGCTGTTTTTT
>TRBV6-1|TRBD2|few|TRBJ2-2
CASSETSVSGELFF
TGTGCCAGCAGTGAAACTAGCGTCTCCGGGGAGCTGTTTTTT
>TRBV21-1|-|-|TRBJ2-7
CASSKGGLADDREQYF
TGTGCCAGCAGCAAAGGTGGGCTAGCGGATGATCGGGAGCAGTACTTC
>TRBV4-1|-|-|TRBJ2-7
CASSHSTTFSYEQYF
TGCGCCAGCAGCCACAGTACTACGTTCAGCTACGAGCAGTACTTC
>TRBV28|-|few|TRBJ1-5
CASSPRTDFSNQPQHF
TGTGCCAGCAGTCCGAGGACAGATTTTAGCAATCAGCCCCAGCATTTT
>TRBV5-1|TRBD1|-|TRBJ2-5
CASSLFQGEETQYF
TGCGCCAGCAGCTTGTTCCAGGGGGAAGAGACCCAGTACTTC
>TRBV2|-|once|TRBJ1-1
CASSEAAFEAFF
TGTGCCAGCAGTGAAGCAGCTTTTGAAGCTTTCTTT
>TRBV6-5|TRBD1|-|TRBJ1-2
CASSYGTVYGYTF
TGTGCCAGCAGTTACGGGACAGTTTATGGCTACACCTTC
>TRBV10-2|TRBD2|-|TRBJ2-3
CASSRTSGSLGRTDTQYF
TGCGCCAGCAGTCGGACAAGCGGGAGTCTCGGGCGGACAGATACGCAGTATTTT
>TRBV18|TRBD1|few|TRBJ1-2
CASSPTGTGFNYGYTF
TGTGCCAGCTCACCGACCGGGACAGGGTTCAACTATGGCTACACCTTC
>TRBV18|TRBD1|-|TRBJ2-7
CASSPGTGGGEQYF
TGTGCCAGCTCACCTGGGACAGGGGGCGGGGAGCAGTACTTC
>TRBV12-3/TRBV12-4|-|-|TRBJ1-2
CASMEELVYGYTF
TGTGCCAGTATGGAGGAACTGGTCTATGGCTACACCTTC
>TRBV29-1|TRBD1|-|TRBJ2-7
CSVGPGQVYEQYF
TGCAGCGTTGGACCGGGACAGGTCTACGAGCAGTACTTC
>TRBV11-2|TRBD1|-|TRBJ1-4
CASSLRQGVDEKLFF
TGTGCCAGCAGCTTAAGGCAGGGGGTTGATGAAAAACTGTTTTTT
>TRBV7-3|TRBD1|-|TRBJ1-2
CASSSTGEGYGYTF
TGTGCCAGCAGCTCGACAGGGGAGGGCTATGGCTACACCTTC
>TRBV9|TRBD2|-|TRBJ2-7
CASSVGTSESYEQYF
TGTGCCAGCAGCGTAGGGACTAGCGAATCCTACGAGCAGTACTTC
>TRBV6-4|TRBD2|-|TRBJ2-4
CASSTPFGAGGHKNIQYF
TGTGCCAGCAGTACCCCATTTGGAGCGGGAGGGCACAAAAACATTCAGTACTTC
>TRBV18|-|-|TRBJ2-7
CASSRNDPGLFYEQYF
TGTGCCAGCTCACGAAACGATCCGGGACTTTTCTACGAGCAGTACTTC
>TRBV5-6|TRBD1|-|TRBJ1-2
CASSLRGQGAYVGYGYTF
TGTGCCAGCAGCTTGCGGGGACAGGGGGCTTACGTAGGCTATGGCTACACCTTC
>TRBV3-1/TRBV3-2|TRBD1|few|TRBJ2-1
CASSLRTGYNNEQFF
TGTGCCAGCAGCCTGCGGACAGGGTATAACAATGAGCAGTTCTTC
>TRBV4-1|-|-|TRBJ1-5
CASSQEREFSNQPQHF
TGCGCCAGCAGCCAAGAAAGAGAGTTTAGCAATCAGCCCCAGCATTTT
>TRBV5-4|TRBD2|-|TRBJ2-3
CASSFGLAGVGDTQYF
TGTGCCAGCAGCTTCGGGCTAGCGGGAGTCGGAGATACGCAGTATTTT
>TRBV9|TRBD2|-|TRBJ2-7
CASSPRTSGSYEQYF
TGTGCCAGCAGCCCCCGAACTAGCGGGAGTTACGAGCAGTACTTC
>TRBV10-3|-|-|TRBJ1-1
CAIKKTEAGTEAFF
TGTGCCATCAAGAAGACGGAAGCGGGCACTGAAGCTTTCTTT
>TRBV6-5|-|-|TRBJ2-3
CASSTSAANTQYF
TGTGCCAGCAGTACCTCGGCGGCAAATACGCAGTATTTT
>TRBV30|TRBD1|-|TRBJ1-2
CAWSEIQGVTNYGYTF
TGTGCCTGGAGTGAGATACAGGGGGTTACTAACTATGGCTACACCTTC
>TRBV7-3|TRBD1|-|TRBJ2-1
CASSLRDRGREQFF
TGTGCCAGCAGCCTCCGGGACAGGGGGCGAGAGCAGTTCTTC
>TRBV7-9|TRBD1|-|TRBJ2-3
CASSDSRRTGNTDTQYF
TGTGCCAGCAGCGATTCCCGGAGGACAGGGAACACAGATACGCAGTATTTT
>TRBV5-1|TRBD1|-|TRBJ2-7
CASSDTGTASYEQYF
TGCGCCAGCAGTGATACCGGGACAGCCTCCTACGAGCAGTACTTC
>TRBV5-1|TRBD1|-|TRBJ2-5
CASSTTGGEETQYF
TGCGCCAGCAGCACGACAGGGGGAGAAGAGACCCAGTACTTC
>TRBV19|-|-|TRBJ1-5
CASSIWVDISQPQHF
TGTGCCAGTAGTATATGGGTGGACATAAGCCAGCCCCAGCATTTT
>TRBV2|TRBD2|-|TRBJ2-1
CASAILAEYNEQFF
TGTGCCAGCGCAATACTAGCGGAATACAATGAGCAGTTCTTC
>TRBV30|-|-|TRBJ2-7
CAWSPGLINGEQYF
TGTGCCTGGAGTCCGGGACTCATAAACGGCGAGCAGTACTTC
>TRBV5-8|-|-|TRBJ1-3
CASSLLGGALSGNTIYF
TGTGCCAGCAGCTTACTGGGAGGGGCCCTCTCTGGAAACACCATATATTTT
>TRBV7-9|-|-|TRBJ1-5
CASSLAGFGQPQHF
TGTGCCAGCAGCTTAGCGGGTTTCGGGCAGCCCCAGCATTTT
>TRBV5-1|TRBD1|-|TRBJ2-5
CASSSGTGEETQYF
TGCGCCAGCAGCTCCGGGACAGGGGAAGAGACCCAGTACTTC
>TRBV6-2/TRBV6-3|TRBD2|-|TRBJ2-1
CASRLAGSSYNEQFF
TGTGCCAGCCGTTTAGCGGGAAGCTCCTACAATGAGCAGTTCTTC
>TRBV7-9|TRBD2|-|TRBJ2-1
CASTLGTSENNEQFF
TGTGCCAGCACCCTTGGGACTAGCGAAAACAATGAGCAGTTCTTC
>TRBV19|-|-|TRBJ1-1
CASSRSGQGTTEAFF
TGTGCCAGTAGTAGGAGCGGCCAGGGGACCACTGAAGCTTTCTTT
>TRBV9|-|-|TRBJ1-4
CASSLTGTTNEKLFF
TGTGCCAGCAGCTTAACCGGGACAACTAATGAAAAACTGTTTTTT
>TRBV7-9|TRBD1|-|TRBJ1-2
CASSFGTGNGYTF
TGTGCCAGCAGCTTCGGGACAGGGAATGGCTACACCTTC
>TRBV3-1/TRBV3-2|TRBD2|-|TRBJ2-1
CASSHYGTSGYNEQFF
TGTGCCAGCAGCCATTACGGGACTAGCGGCTACAATGAGCAGTTCTTC